This entry lists 15 T cell receptor beta chains sequenced from one sample in a study of blood T cell repertoires in COVID-19. Assay: immunoSEQ multiplex PCR; the TCRdb copy retains only in-frame clones and omits some. Of about 230,000 clones listed, roughly 85% were seen once; the top ten hold around 2.5%. Sequenced: peripheral blood. Every receptor here comes from a woman in her seventies with active or convalescent COVID-19.

The CDR3 sequence is CASSLGVRQATNEKLFF. CDR3 nucleotide sequence: TGTGCCAGCAGTTTGGGGGTTAGACAGGCAACTAATGAAAAACTGTTTTTT. V gene TRBV28 combines with J gene TRBJ1-4; D may be TRBD1 (6 bases). Germline CDR1 reads MDHEN; CDR2 reads SYDVKM. Deletions cut 3 bases from V and 0 bases from J, with 14 bases between. The CDR3 has 17 residues.

The chain links TRBV2 to TRBJ1-4, with unresolved D. The CDR3 consists of 15 residues. Trimming pared 5 bases from V and 8 bases from J, leaving 18 bases between. Germline-derived CDR1 and CDR2 are SNHLY and FYNNEI. The CDR3 sequence is CASSLLMQDLEKLFF. The CDR3 DNA reads as TGTGCCAGCAGTCTTCTAATGCAGGATTTAGAAAAACTGTTTTTT.

On this clone itself: This same CDR3 is encoded by further DNA sequences in the sample. The chain combines TRBV5-1 with TRBJ2-6; D possibly corresponds to TRBD2 (5 bases). This CDR3 has 16 residues. V was shortened by 0 bases and J by 1 base, with 8 bases between the two germline ends. Germline V gives CDR1 SGHRS, CDR2 YFSETQ. CDR3 coding DNA: TGCGCCAGCAGCTTGGCCCCGGGGTCTGGGGCCAACGTCCTGACTTTC. Amino acid sequence: CASSLAPGSGANVLTF.

V is TRBV25-1 and J is TRBJ1-3; 7 positions agree with TRBD1. CDR1 and CDR2 from the germline V gene are MGHDK and SYGVNS. J lost 1 base, V lost 4 bases, and 10 bases had no gene match. The CDR3 is 17 amino acids. The CDR3 DNA follows: TGTGCCAGCAGTGCACCCCTGGGGACAGCTTCTGGAAACACCATATATTTT. Translating gives CASSAPLGTASGNTIYF.

This chain connects TRBV7-2 to TRBJ1-1; 8 nucleotides line up with TRBD1. Trimming at V came to 1 base and at J to 6 bases, leaving 4 bases not matched to a gene. The CDR3 spans 14 residues. Per germline, CDR1 SGHTA and CDR2 FQGNSA. Here the CDR3 DNA reads TGTGCCAGCAGCTTAGAGGGGACAGGCCCTGAAGCTTTCTTT. It encodes CASSLEGTGPEAFF.

V is TRBV7-3 and J is TRBJ2-7; 12 bases align to TRBD2. Germline V gene data show CDR1 as SGHTA and CDR2 as FQGTGA. Trimming took 1 base from V and 6 from J; bases not matched to a gene: 7. The CDR3 extends over 16 amino acids. As DNA, the CDR3 is TGTGCCAGCAGCTTAAACAGACTAGCGGGGGCGAGCGAGCAGTACTTC. This translates into CASSLNRLAGASEQYF.

The V gene is TRBV6-5, the J gene TRBJ1-2; 7 nucleotides align to TRBD1. CDR3 size: 15 residues. CDR1 is MNHEY, CDR2 SVGAGI, per germline. V was clipped by 7 bases and J by 2 bases; unmatched bases: 10. CDR3 residues: CASKVGVDRNYGYTF. Here the CDR3 DNA reads TGTGCCAGCAAGGTAGGAGTGGACAGGAACTATGGCTACACCTTC.

The rearrangement links TRBV2 to TRBJ1-2; no reliable D call. From germline, CDR1 is SNHLY and CDR2 FYNNEI. The CDR3 is made up of 13 amino acids. Trimming removed 3 bases at V and 2 bases at J, with 7 bases between. CDR3 amino acids: CASSEWQNYGYTF. CDR3 sequence (DNA): TGTGCCAGCAGTGAGTGGCAGAACTATGGCTACACCTTC.

This chain connects TRBV3-1 (or the pseudogene TRBV3-2) to TRBJ1-4; 7 bases align to TRBD1. The trim removed 4 bases at V and 7 bases at J, leaving 12 bases unmatched. Per the germline V gene, CDR1 is LGHDT and CDR2 is YNNKEL (reference sequence). The CDR3 spans 16 residues. The DNA for the CDR3 is TGTGCCAGCAGCCTAAATCCTACAGGGGTTGGTGAAAAACTGTTTTTT. This codes for CASSLNPTGVGEKLFF.

J is TRBJ1-1 and V is TRBV4-1; 8 bases agree with TRBD1. V shed 4 bases and J 6 bases; nucleotides not matched to a gene: 10. The CDR3 runs 15 residues. Germline CDR1 is MGHRA and CDR2 is YSYEKL. CDR3 residues: CASSRYGQGASEAFF. In DNA form, the CDR3 reads TGCGCCAGCAGCCGCTACGGACAGGGTGCGTCTGAAGCTTTCTTT.

The chain links TRBV19 to TRBJ1-5; TRBD1 matches at 7 bases. The V gene's germline CDR1 is LNHDA and CDR2 SQIVND (reference sequence). The CDR3 consists of 18 residues. Trimming took 4 bases from V and 0 from J; bases not matched to a gene: 12. CDR3 protein: CASSNLREGAFSNQPQHF. In nucleotides, the CDR3 is TGTGCCAGTAGTAACCTACGGGAGGGGGCTTTTAGCAATCAGCCCCAGCATTTT.

DNA of the CDR3: TGCGCCAGCAGCTTGGGTCCAGCGGGAGGCACAGATACGCAGTATTTT. As protein: CASSLGPAGGTDTQYF. The chain uses TRBV5-1 and TRBJ2-3, with TRBD2 matching over 8 bases. Germline values: CDR1 SGHRS, CDR2 YFSETQ. V lost 0 bases and J lost 1; bases outside the gene matches: 4. This CDR3 region has 16 residues.

V gene TRBV5-1 combines with J gene TRBJ1-1, with TRBD1 matching 7 bases. Germline V gene sequence: CDR1 SGHRS, CDR2 YFSETQ. The J segment lost 5 bases and the V segment lost 0 bases, leaving 10 bases of the junction unmatched. The CDR3 totals 16 residues. CDR3: CASSLGQGGYVTEAFF. CDR3 bases: TGCGCCAGCAGCTTGGGACAGGGCGGCTACGTGACTGAAGCTTTCTTT.

V usage is TRBV9 and J usage is TRBJ1-1; D unresolved. The CDR3 spans 16 residues. Germline CDR1 and CDR2: SGDLS and YYNGEE. Between the trimmed V and J ends, which lost 0 bases and 1 base, there was a span of 13 bases. The CDR3 reads CASSVASGIGNTEAFF. For the CDR3, the DNA is TGTGCCAGCAGCGTAGCTTCGGGGATAGGGAACACTGAAGCTTTCTTT.

There are a few counts of this clone. This rearrangement joins TRBV11-2 to TRBJ2-2, with 7 bases matching TRBD1. The CDR3 consists of 13 residues. The V gene's germline CDR1 is SGHAT and CDR2 FQNNGV. V shed 4 bases and J 6 bases; nucleotides not matched to a gene: 2. The CDR3 protein is CASSSDRAGELFF. The CDR3 nucleotides read TGTGCCAGCAGCTCCGACAGGGCCGGGGAGCTGTTTTTT.